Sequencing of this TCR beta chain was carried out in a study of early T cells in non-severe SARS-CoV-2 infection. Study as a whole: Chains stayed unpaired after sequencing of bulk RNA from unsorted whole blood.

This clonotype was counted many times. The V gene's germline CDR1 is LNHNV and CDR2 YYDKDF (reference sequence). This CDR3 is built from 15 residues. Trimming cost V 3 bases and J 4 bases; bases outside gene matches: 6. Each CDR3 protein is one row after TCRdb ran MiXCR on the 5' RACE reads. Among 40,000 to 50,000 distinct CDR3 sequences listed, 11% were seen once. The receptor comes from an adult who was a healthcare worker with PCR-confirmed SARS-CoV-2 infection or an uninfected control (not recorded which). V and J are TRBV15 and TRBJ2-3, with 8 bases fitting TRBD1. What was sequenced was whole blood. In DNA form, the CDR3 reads TGTGCCACCAGCAGGGACAGGGTGTCGCCAGATACGCAGTATTTT. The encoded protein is CATSRDRVSPDTQYF.